A single sample gave rise to the 15 T cell receptor beta chains below, sequenced in a study of control samples from healthy donors and cancer patients. Measured with immunoSEQ multiplex PCR; TCRdb has only the in-frame clones, and not every one. The table lists tens of thousands of clones, 75% to 90% of them singletons. The specimen sequenced was PBMCs. The receptor set was obtained from a man in his fifties or sixties with head and neck cancer.

The chain recombines TRBV6-5 with TRBJ1-6; D remains unclear. The CDR3 contains 14 residues. V lost 4 bases and J lost 7, with 11 bases in between. Per germline, CDR1 MNHEY and CDR2 SVGAGI. The CDR3 loop reads CASSLQIPNSPLHF. The CDR3 region has the DNA TGTGCCAGCAGTTTACAGATACCGAATTCACCCCTCCACTTT.

The rearrangement joins TRBV28 to TRBJ1-2; weak D call: TRBD1 (6 bases). Trimming removed 3 bases from V and 5 bases from J, with 16 bases in between. Germline CDR1 and CDR2: MDHEN and SYDVKM. The CDR3 sequence is 15 residues long. The chain's CDR3 is CASSFSGADWYGYTF. The CDR3, as DNA: TGTGCCAGCAGTTTTTCAGGGGCCGACTGGTATGGCTACACCTTC.

The count of this clone is one. The chain recombines TRBV7-3 with TRBJ2-7; maybe TRBD2 (6 bases). V was trimmed by 5 bases and J by 6 bases, leaving 14 bases between them. Germline CDR1 SGHTA, CDR2 FQGTGA. This CDR3 spans 13 amino acids. Here the CDR3 DNA reads TGTGCCAGCAGCCTGAACTCGGAGGGCGAGCAGTACTTC. The encoded protein is CASSLNSEGEQYF.

This chain connects TRBV5-6 to TRBJ1-2; no clear D. This CDR3 is built from 15 residues. In germline, CDR1 is SGHDT, CDR2 YYEEEE. V dropped 0 bases and J dropped 2 bases, with 11 bases sitting between them. The CDR3 protein is CASSLAERPNYGYTF. CDR3 sequence (DNA): TGTGCCAGCAGCTTGGCCGAACGGCCGAACTATGGCTACACCTTC.

The genes are TRBV18 and TRBJ2-5, with TRBD2 identical over 15 bases. Germline CDR1 reads KGHSH; CDR2 reads LQKENI. The V segment lost 3 bases and the J segment 4 bases; nucleotides outside the gene matches: 12. This CDR3 has 19 residues. CDR3 DNA: TGTGCCAGCTCACCCTGGACTAGCGGGAGGGCCAGGTCAGGAGAGACCCAGTACTTC. This translates into CASSPWTSGRARSGETQYF.

The rearrangement links TRBV9 to TRBJ2-3; unclear D gene. The CDR3 runs to 15 residues. Germline CDR1 and CDR2: SGDLS and YYNGEE. V gave up 0 bases and J gave up 4 bases, with 12 bases separating them. The CDR3 DNA is TGTGCCAGCAGCGTAGACGGATACGGCGCAGATACGCAGTATTTT. Its protein product is CASSVDGYGADTQYF.

The rearrangement uses TRBV4-1 and TRBJ2-7, with D possibly matching TRBD2 (5 bases). CDR1 and CDR2 (germline): MGHRA, YSYEKL. Between the trimmed V and J ends, which lost 3 bases and 0 bases, there was a span of 12 bases. This CDR3 contains 15 residues. CDR3 sequence reads: CASSHGRGSSYEQYF. In DNA form, the CDR3 reads TGCGCCAGCAGCCACGGGCGTGGGAGCTCCTACGAGCAGTACTTC.

This sequence joins TRBV16 and TRBJ2-3; maybe TRBD1 (6 bases). Germline V gene data show CDR1 as KGHSY and CDR2 as FQNENV. V dropped 0 bases and J dropped 3 bases, with 7 bases sitting between them. The CDR3 length is 14 residues. Here the CDR3 reads CASSQSGATDTQYF. DNA for the CDR3: TGTGCCAGCAGCCAATCGGGGGCAACAGATACGCAGTATTTT.

This sequence joins TRBV6-6 and TRBJ1-2; D not certain. Per the germline V gene, CDR1 is MNHNY and CDR2 is SVGAGI (reference sequence). CDR3 length equals 14 residues. Trimming removed 0 bases from V and 5 bases from J, with 10 bases in between. The CDR3 is CASSYSVEGYGYTF. CDR3 in DNA: TGTGCCAGCAGTTACTCCGTGGAAGGGTATGGCTACACCTTC.

The rearrangement links TRBV7-2 to TRBJ1-3; unclear D gene. V dropped 5 bases and J dropped 0 bases, with 14 bases sitting between them. Looked up from germline, CDR1 is SGHTA and CDR2 is FQGNSA. The CDR3 has 16 residues. The CDR3 nucleotides read TGTGCCAGCAGCCCTGCCAGGCGCTCCTCTGGAAACACCATATATTTT. Its translation: CASSPARRSSGNTIYF. Supplemented by reference TRBV7-2 and TRBJ1-3, the full variable domain reads GAGVSQSPSNKVTEKGKDVELRCDPISGHTALYWYRQSLGQGLEFLIYFQGNSAPDKSGLPSDRFSAERTGGSVSTLTIQRTQQEDSAVYLCASSPARRSSGNTIYFGEGSWLTVV.

The J gene is TRBJ2-2, the V gene TRBV11-3, with D possibly being TRBD2 (5 bases). From germline, CDR1 is SGHNT and CDR2 YENEEA. The CDR3 runs 16 residues. Trimming pared 5 bases from V and 0 bases from J, leaving 13 bases between. The CDR3 DNA reads TGTGCCAGCAGCAACCCCCTAGCAGCGAACACCGGGGAGCTGTTTTTT. Amino acid sequence: CASSNPLAANTGELFF.

The gene calls are TRBV28 and TRBJ2-5; either TRBD1 or TRBD2 may fit D (7 bases each). V lost 5 bases and J lost 5, with 15 bases in between. The germline V gene encodes CDR1 MDHEN and CDR2 SYDVKM. The CDR3 sequence is 14 residues long. The CDR3 here is CASSPNRGGETQYF. Here the CDR3 DNA reads TGTGCCAGCAGTCCAAACAGGGGAGGGGAGACCCAGTACTTC.

The chain links TRBV19 to TRBJ2-2, with TRBD2 matching over 11 bases. Germline V gene lookup returns CDR1 LNHDA and CDR2 SQIVND (reference sequence). This CDR3 comprises 20 residues. Trimming cost V 0 bases and J 0 bases; bases outside gene matches: 9. The CDR3 region has the DNA TGTGCCAGTAGTATAGAACTAGCGGGAGAATTCAGTACGAACACCGGGGAGCTGTTTTTT. Protein sequence: CASSIELAGEFSTNTGELFF.

The rearrangement links TRBV30 to TRBJ2-1; no firm D call. CDR1 is GTSNPN and CDR2 is SVGIG in the germline V gene (reference sequence). V was cut by 0 bases and J by 6 bases, with 15 bases left in between. The CDR3 extends over 15 amino acids. This CDR3 is CAWSVGIQPSNEQFF. The CDR3 DNA reads TGTGCCTGGAGTGTAGGGATCCAGCCATCCAATGAGCAGTTCTTC.

The rearrangement uses TRBV6-5 and TRBJ2-1; D may be TRBD2 (5 bases). The germline CDR1 and CDR2 sequences are MNHEY and SVGAGI. The CDR3 extends over 15 amino acids. V shed 6 bases and J shed 7 bases, with 19 bases lying between them. This CDR3 is CASSQRRTSLNEQFF. CDR3 nucleotides: TGTGCCAGCAGCCAGCGTAGGACTTCGCTAAATGAGCAGTTCTTC.